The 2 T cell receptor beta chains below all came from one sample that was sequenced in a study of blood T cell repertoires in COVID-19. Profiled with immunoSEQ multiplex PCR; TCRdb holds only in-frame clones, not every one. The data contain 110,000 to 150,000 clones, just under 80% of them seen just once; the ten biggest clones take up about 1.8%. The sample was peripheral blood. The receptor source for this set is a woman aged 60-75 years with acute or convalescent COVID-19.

The CDR3 region is CASRPRVGEYYGYTF. The DNA for the CDR3 is TGTGCAAGTCGCCCCCGAGTCGGTGAGTATTATGGCTACACCTTC. This chain joins TRBV12-2 and TRBJ1-2. TRBV12-2 is noted as a pseudogene. The CDR3 extends over 15 amino acids.

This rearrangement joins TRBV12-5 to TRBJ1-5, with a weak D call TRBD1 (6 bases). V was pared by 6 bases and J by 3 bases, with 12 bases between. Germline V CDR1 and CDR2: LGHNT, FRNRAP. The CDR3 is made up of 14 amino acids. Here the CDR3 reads CASGTMGANQPQHF. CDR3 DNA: TGTGCTAGTGGAACCATGGGGGCCAATCAGCCCCAGCATTTT. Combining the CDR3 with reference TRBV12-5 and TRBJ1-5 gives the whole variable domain DARVTQTPRHKVTEMGQEVTMRCQPILGHNTVFWYRQTMMQGLELLAYFRNRAPLDDSGMPKDRFSAEMPDATLATLKIQPSEPRDSAVYFCASGTMGANQPQHFGDGTRLSIL.